This T cell receptor (beta chain) came from a study of OX40 agonist ivuxolimab in advanced cancers. Sequencing used immunoSEQ multiplex PCR; TCRdb keeps in-frame clones, though not all of them. Seen here are tens of thousands of clones, 80% to 90% observed once, and the top ten hold about 0.37%. Germline V lookup: CDR1 LNHDA, CDR2 SQIVND (reference sequence). The length of the CDR3 is 17 residues. With V trimmed by 3 bases and J by 5 bases, 13 bases remained unmatched. This chain uses TRBV19 with TRBJ1-5, with 7 bases fitting TRBD1. The clonotype was recovered from an adult with an advanced solid tumor such as melanoma, head and neck, liver or kidney cancer. The specimen comprised CD4+ or CD8+ T cells sorted from blood, sampled in a trial of the OX40 agonist ivuxolimab. The CDR3 DNA reads as TGTGCCAGTAGTATTTGGAACAGGGGCAAGAGGGATCAGCCCCAGCATTTT. It specifies CASSIWNRGKRDQPQHF.